A single sample gave rise to the 32 T cell receptor beta chains below, sequenced in a study of cytotoxic CD8 clonotypes in ibrutinib-treated CLL (dated by TCRdb to about 2021). The library was prepared using the immunoSEQ multiplex PCR assay. TCRdb obtained this table from immuneACCESS and retained in-frame rearrangements with V and J assigned. These tables miss some clones; where compared with another copy, unresolved V genes account for less than half of the shortfall, and the remainder is unexplained. In this sample the table shows 150,000 or so clones, around 82% of which occur a single time. Around 7.6% of the sample belongs to the ten largest clones. Sequencing used PBMCs, obtained after 36 months of ibrutinib treatment. The receptor source for this set is a human donor with chronic lymphocytic leukemia.

This clone appeared a few times. Written as DNA, the CDR3 is TGTGCCAGTACTGGCAACACTGAAGCTTTCTTT. Translating gives CASTGNTEAFF. The chain carries TRBV19 and TRBJ1-1; D is unresolved. V lost 7 bases and J 2 bases, leaving 5 bases between the germline ends. Germline V gene lookup returns CDR1 LNHDA and CDR2 SQIVND (reference sequence). The CDR3 is made up of 11 amino acids.

Note on this clone: This may arise from a read error, as a much more abundant clone is one base away. The chain employs TRBV5-4 and TRBJ2-3; D gene uncertain. Per the germline V gene, CDR1 is SGHNT and CDR2 is YYREEE (reference sequence). The ends were cut back, 0 bases at V and 0 bases at J, with 2 bases in the middle. The CDR3 totals 13 residues. The DNA for the CDR3 is TGTGCCAGCAGCTTGGACAGCACAGATACGCAGTATTTT. Translating gives CASSLDSTDTQYF.

V is TRBV29-1 and J is TRBJ1-3; D might be TRBD1 (5 bases). Deletions cut 3 bases from V and 6 bases from J, with 15 bases between. CDR1 is SQVTM and CDR2 is ANQGSEA in the germline V gene. The CDR3 length is 14 residues. CDR3 loop: CSVDRGSWENTIYF. CDR3 DNA: TGCAGCGTTGATAGGGGCAGTTGGGAAAACACCATATATTTT.

The CDR3 protein is CASRRSLYKRGSYGYTF. For the CDR3, the DNA is TGTGCCAGCAGGCGGTCGTTATATAAGAGGGGGAGCTATGGCTACACCTTC. The chain has TRBV7-9 and TRBJ1-2, with a possible D match to TRBD1 (6 bases). Per germline, CDR1 SEHNR and CDR2 FQNEAQ (reference sequence). This CDR3 has 17 amino acids. The germline V and J ends were trimmed by 6 bases and 4 bases, with 24 bases remaining between them. Complete variable domain (other parts from reference TRBV7-9 and TRBJ1-2): DTGVSQNPRHKITKRGQNVTFRCDPISEHNRLYWYRQTLGQGPEFLTYFQNEAQLEKSRLLSDRFSAERPKGSFSTLEIQRTEQGDSAMYLCASRRSLYKRGSYGYTFGSGTRLTVV.

V is TRBV2 and J is TRBJ1-4, with 7 nucleotides matching TRBD1. The CDR3 totals 15 residues. Trimming cost V 5 bases and J 6 bases; bases outside gene matches: 9. Germline V gene lookup returns CDR1 SNHLY and CDR2 FYNNEI. DNA for the CDR3: TGTGCCAGCAGTCCGATGACAGGGAGGGATGAAAAACTGTTTTTT. Translated, it gives CASSPMTGRDEKLFF.

The chain combines TRBV11-2 with TRBJ2-3, with TRBD1 matching over 9 bases. The V gene's germline CDR1 is SGHAT and CDR2 FQNNGV. The CDR3 is 16 residues long. Trimming at V came to 5 bases and at J to 1 base, leaving 7 bases not matched to a gene. The CDR3 DNA follows: TGTGCCAGCAGCGCCCTCCGGGACAGGGGCACAGATACGCAGTATTTT. It encodes CASSALRDRGTDTQYF. Full variable domain (rest looked up from reference TRBV11-2 and TRBJ2-3): EAGVAQSPRYKIIEKRQSVAFWCNPISGHATLYWYQQILGQGPKLLIQFQNNGVVDDSQLPKDRFSAERLKGVDSTLKIQPAKLEDSAVYLCASSALRDRGTDTQYFGPGTRLTVL.

This chain uses TRBV11-3 with TRBJ2-2; 7 positions match TRBD2. The J segment lost 6 bases and the V segment lost 1 base, leaving 5 bases of the junction unmatched. CDR1 is SGHNT and CDR2 is YENEEA in the germline V gene. CDR3 length: 15 amino acids. In DNA form, the CDR3 reads TGTGCCAGCAGCTTAGGGGGCGGGAGAGCCGGGGAGCTGTTTTTT. It encodes CASSLGGGRAGELFF. Full variable domain (missing parts from reference TRBV11-3 and TRBJ2-2): EAGVVQSPRYKIIEKKQPVAFWCNPISGHNTLYWYLQNLGQGPELLIRYENEEAVDDSQLPKDRFSAERLKGVDSTLKIQPAELGDSAVYLCASSLGGGRAGELFFGEGSRLTVL.

The genes are TRBV13 and TRBJ2-4; D is possibly TRBD1 or TRBD2 (5 bases each). The CDR3 consists of 23 residues. CDR1 and CDR2 from the germline V gene are PRHDT and FYEKMQ (reference sequence). The ends were cut back, 1 base at V and 1 base at J, with 32 bases in the middle. The CDR3 sequence is CASSLESPYTEKGPLDAKNIQYF. The CDR3 DNA reads as TGTGCCAGCAGCTTAGAATCCCCATATACGGAGAAGGGACCACTAGATGCCAAAAACATTCAGTACTTC.

The chain combines TRBV11-3 with TRBJ2-1; no clear D gene. The germline gives CDR1 SGHNT, CDR2 YENEEA. The V gene lost 1 base and the J gene lost 9 bases, with 4 bases spanning the gap. The CDR3 contains 11 residues. The CDR3 spells CASSLGGEQFF. The CDR3 coding sequence is TGTGCCAGCAGCTTAGGGGGTGAGCAGTTCTTC.

V and J are TRBV19 and TRBJ1-5, with D uncertain. V lost 9 bases to trimming and J lost 3 bases, with 15 bases between them. Germline V gene data show CDR1 as LNHDA and CDR2 as SQIVND (reference sequence). The CDR3 length is 14 residues. The CDR3 coding sequence is TGTGCCAGCTGCCCAGACGGACCCAATCAGCCCCAGCATTTT. This sequence encodes CASCPDGPNQPQHF.

The J gene is TRBJ1-6, the V gene TRBV27; D is unclear. Looked up from germline, CDR1 is MNHEY and CDR2 is SMNVEV (reference sequence). V was trimmed by 11 bases and J by 2 bases, leaving 10 bases between them. This CDR3 region has 13 residues. The CDR3 DNA follows: TGTGCCGCGGGGATTGCCTATAATTCACCCCTCCACTTT. Protein sequence: CAAGIAYNSPLHF.

This chain links TRBV30 with TRBJ1-1, with D tentatively TRBD1 (6 bases). Deletions cut 5 bases from V and 4 bases from J, with 8 bases between. CDR3 length: 11 amino acids. Germline loops: CDR1 GTSNPN, CDR2 SVGIG (reference sequence). The CDR3 loop is CAWGDTTEAFF. The CDR3 coding sequence is TGTGCCTGGGGGGACACCACTGAAGCTTTCTTT.

A few counts support this clone. This rearrangement joins TRBV28 to TRBJ2-7; D is perhaps TRBD1 or TRBD2 (5 bases each). This CDR3 comprises 11 residues. The germline CDR1 and CDR2 sequences are MDHEN and SYDVKM. V lost 3 bases and J 6 bases, leaving 6 bases between the germline ends. CDR3 DNA sequence: TGTGCCAGCAGTTTGGGGGTCGAGCAGTACTTC. Protein sequence: CASSLGVEQYF.

The chain combines TRBV19 with TRBJ1-1; TRBD1 matches 8 bases. CDR1 LNHDA and CDR2 SQIVND come from the germline V gene (reference sequence). Unmatched junction bases numbered 7, after V lost 5 bases and J lost 5 bases. This CDR3 spans 14 amino acids. This chain's CDR3 is CASSARGRVTEAFF. The CDR3 region has the DNA TGTGCCAGTAGTGCCAGGGGGCGGGTAACTGAAGCTTTCTTT.

The chain joins TRBV29-1 to TRBJ2-5; possibly TRBD1 for D (6 bases). The CDR3 extends over 12 amino acids. Per the germline V gene, CDR1 is SQVTM and CDR2 is ANQGSEA. Trimming removed 7 bases at V and 5 bases at J, with 14 bases between. CDR3 nucleotide sequence: TGCAGCGCAGGCTGGGGGCGGGAGACCCAGTACTTC. It translates to CSAGWGRETQYF. Full variable domain (missing parts from reference TRBV29-1 and TRBJ2-5): SAVISQKPSRDICQRGTSLTIQCQVDSQVTMMFWYRQQPGQSLTLIATANQGSEATYESGFVIDKFPISRPNLTFSTLTVSNMSPEDSSIYLCSAGWGRETQYFGPGTRLLVL.

The chain employs TRBV21-1 and TRBJ1-2. TRBV21-1 is assigned pseudogene status. This CDR3 has 15 residues. CDR3 sequence (DNA): TGTGCCAGCTCCCCCCCGCGAGGGCAGGGCGCAGGCTACACCTTC. Translated, it gives CASSPPRGQGAGYTF.

This clone was counted at least ten times. The rearrangement links TRBV2 to TRBJ2-7; 7 bases match TRBD2. This CDR3 is built from 13 residues. V was clipped by 3 bases and J by 3 bases; unmatched bases: 2. CDR1 and CDR2 from the germline V gene are SNHLY and FYNNEI. In nucleotides, the CDR3 is TGTGCCAGCAGTGACTCGGGGGGCTACGAGCAGTACTTC. Translating gives CASSDSGGYEQYF. Full variable domain (missing parts from reference TRBV2 and TRBJ2-7): EPEVTQTPSHQVTQMGQEVILRCVPISNHLYFYWYRQILGQKVEFLVSFYNNEISEKSEIFDDQFSVERPDGSNFTLKIRSTKLEDSAMYFCASSDSGGYEQYFGPGTRLTVT.

J is TRBJ1-5 and V is TRBV27; D is unclear. V was pared by 6 bases and J by 7 bases, with 10 bases between. This CDR3 has 12 amino acids. Germline V gene sequence: CDR1 MNHEY, CDR2 SMNVEV (reference sequence). The CDR3 nucleotides are TGTGCCAGCAGGCCCCGGGGACAGCCCCAGCATTTT. It specifies CASRPRGQPQHF.

CDR3 sequence (DNA): TGCAGCGCGCAGACAACAGGGGTTGAAAAACTGTTTTTT. This sequence encodes CSAQTTGVEKLFF. The V gene is TRBV29-1, the J gene TRBJ1-4; TRBD1 aligns across 7 bases. This CDR3 region has 13 residues. Trimming at V came to 7 bases and at J to 7 bases, leaving 9 bases not matched to a gene. The germline CDR1 and CDR2 sequences are SQVTM and ANQGSEA.

This rearrangement joins TRBV30 to TRBJ1-2; D ambiguous. Germline CDR1 is GTSNPN and CDR2 is SVGIG (reference sequence). V dropped 3 bases and J dropped 1 base, with 15 bases sitting between them. This CDR3 contains 15 residues. CDR3 loop: CAWRTGHLLNYGYTF. The DNA for the CDR3 is TGTGCCTGGAGGACTGGGCATCTCCTTAACTATGGCTACACCTTC.

This clone was picked up a small number of times. The V and J genes are TRBV10-2 and TRBJ1-2, with a possible D match to TRBD1 (5 bases). Deletions cut 4 bases from V and 3 bases from J, with 9 bases between. Germline V gene data show CDR1 as WSHSY and CDR2 as SAAADI. The CDR3 covers 13 residues. CDR3 DNA sequence: TGCGCCAGCAGTGGGGGCAGGGACTATGGCTACACCTTC. Amino acid sequence: CASSGGRDYGYTF.

This clone was seen a few times. The V gene is TRBV4-2, the J gene TRBJ1-1; D remains unclear. From germline, CDR1 is LGHNA and CDR2 YNFKEQ. The CDR3 extends over 15 amino acids. V dropped 3 bases and J dropped 1 base, with 12 bases sitting between them. The CDR3 sequence is CASSHGAIRNTEAFF. The CDR3 DNA is TGTGCCAGCAGCCACGGAGCCATTAGGAACACTGAAGCTTTCTTT.

The chain combines TRBV6-6 with TRBJ1-2; 11 bases agree with TRBD1. Germline-derived CDR1 and CDR2 are MNHNY and SVGAGI (reference sequence). The trim removed 2 bases at V and 4 bases at J, leaving 3 bases unmatched. The CDR3 is 15 amino acids. CDR3 sequence (DNA): TGTGCCAGCAGTTACACCGGACAGGGGGCCTATGGCTACACCTTC. This sequence encodes CASSYTGQGAYGYTF.

This clone was observed a single time. The V call is TRBV4-1, the J call TRBJ1-2; TRBD1 matches 7 bases. Germline V CDR1 and CDR2: MGHRA, YSYEKL. V shed 4 bases, J shed 4 bases, and the junction held 9 bases outside the gene matches. CDR3 length equals 15 residues. CDR3 amino acids: CASSRQDRFGYGYTF. CDR3 in DNA: TGCGCCAGCAGCCGACAGGACAGGTTCGGCTATGGCTACACCTTC.

The V and J genes are TRBV7-9 and TRBJ1-4; D might be TRBD1 (6 bases). This CDR3 contains 14 residues. Looked up from germline, CDR1 is SEHNR and CDR2 is FQNEAQ (reference sequence). V lost 5 bases, J lost 3 bases, and 10 bases lay in between. CDR3 DNA: TGTGCCAGCAGCGTCAGGGGTTCTAATGAAAAACTGTTTTTT. Translated, it gives CASSVRGSNEKLFF. The whole variable domain, remainder taken from reference TRBV7-9 and TRBJ1-4, is DTGVSQNPRHKITKRGQNVTFRCDPISEHNRLYWYRQTLGQGPEFLTYFQNEAQLEKSRLLSDRFSAERPKGSFSTLEIQRTEQGDSAMYLCASSVRGSNEKLFFGSGTQLSVL.

The V and J genes are TRBV4-1 and TRBJ2-4; the match to TRBD2 covers 16 bases. The CDR3 is made up of 18 amino acids. V shed 4 bases and J 3 bases; nucleotides not matched to a gene: 6. Germline V CDR1 and CDR2: MGHRA, YSYEKL. CDR3 loop: CASSPGLAGGLGKNIQYF. CDR3 DNA sequence: TGCGCCAGCAGCCCGGGACTAGCGGGGGGGCTTGGCAAAAACATTCAGTACTTC.

The chain carries TRBV5-3 and TRBJ2-3; 7 positions match TRBD1. TRBV5-3 is flagged as an ORF with uncertain function. This CDR3 is 16 amino acids long. After removal of 3 bases from V and 0 bases from J, the junction contained 7 bases not matched to a gene. CDR3 loop: CARSSQWDRSTDTQYF. The CDR3, as DNA: TGTGCCAGAAGCTCGCAATGGGACAGAAGCACAGATACGCAGTATTTT.

The table lists this clone with a count of one. This rearrangement joins TRBV11-1 to TRBJ1-2, with D hard to call. V was pared by 1 base and J by 5 bases, with 11 bases between. Germline assignment: CDR1 SGHAT and CDR2 FQDESV (reference sequence). This CDR3 comprises 14 residues. CDR3 DNA sequence: TGTGCCAGCAGCTTAGGCGCGTCAGATTATGGCTACACCTTC. It specifies CASSLGASDYGYTF.

The rearrangement uses TRBV28 and TRBJ1-4, with 7 bases matching TRBD1. From germline, CDR1 is MDHEN and CDR2 SYDVKM. J was trimmed by 8 bases and V by 6 bases; bases with no gene match: 9. The CDR3 length is 14 residues. The CDR3: CASRRPGGEEKLFF. Here the CDR3 DNA reads TGTGCCAGCAGAAGACCAGGGGGAGAAGAAAAACTGTTTTTT. The full variable domain, its missing parts supplied by reference TRBV28 and TRBJ1-4, is DVKVTQSSRYLVKRTGEKVFLECVQDMDHENMFWYRQDPGLGLRLIYFSYDVKMKEKGDIPEGYSVSREKKERFSLILESASTNQTSMYLCASRRPGGEEKLFFGSGTQLSVL.

This clone was seen just once. This rearrangement joins TRBV7-2 to TRBJ2-1; TRBD1 agrees at 9 bases. Germline CDR1 SGHTA, CDR2 FQGNSA. This CDR3 region has 17 residues. The V segment lost 1 base and the J segment 4 bases; nucleotides outside the gene matches: 8. The CDR3 DNA is TGTGCCAGCAGCTTAGTATGGGTAGGACAGGGGTACAATGAGCAGTTCTTC. As protein: CASSLVWVGQGYNEQFF.

The chain has TRBV7-9 and TRBJ1-1; D is unresolved. Germline lookup yields CDR1 SEHNR and CDR2 FQNEAQ (reference sequence). The germline V and J ends were trimmed by 3 bases and 2 bases, with 4 bases remaining between them. The CDR3 extends over 12 amino acids. The CDR3 protein is CASSLVNTEAFF. Written as DNA, the CDR3 is TGTGCCAGCAGCTTGGTTAACACTGAAGCTTTCTTT.

This clone was found once. The chain has TRBV7-6 and TRBJ1-1; 9 bases fit TRBD1. The CDR3 totals 16 residues. CDR1 is SGHVS and CDR2 is FNYEAQ in the germline V gene. V shed 0 bases, J shed 2 bases, and the junction held 4 bases outside the gene matches. The DNA for the CDR3 is TGTGCCAGCAGCTTAGCGTTGGGACAGGGTAACACTGAAGCTTTCTTT. Its translation is CASSLALGQGNTEAFF.